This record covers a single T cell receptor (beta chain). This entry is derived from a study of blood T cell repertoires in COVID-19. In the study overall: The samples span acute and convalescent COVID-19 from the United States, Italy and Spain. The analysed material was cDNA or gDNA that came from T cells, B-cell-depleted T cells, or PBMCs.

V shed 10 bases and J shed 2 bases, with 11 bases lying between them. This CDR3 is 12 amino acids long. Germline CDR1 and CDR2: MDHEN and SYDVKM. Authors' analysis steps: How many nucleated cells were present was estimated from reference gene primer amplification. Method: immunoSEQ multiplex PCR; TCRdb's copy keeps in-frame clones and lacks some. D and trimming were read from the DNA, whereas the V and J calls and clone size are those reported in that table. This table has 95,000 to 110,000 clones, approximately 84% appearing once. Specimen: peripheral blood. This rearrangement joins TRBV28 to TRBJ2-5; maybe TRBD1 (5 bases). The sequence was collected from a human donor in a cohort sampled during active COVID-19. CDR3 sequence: CATVDSQETQYF. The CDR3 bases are TGTGCCACCGTAGACAGTCAAGAGACCCAGTACTTC.